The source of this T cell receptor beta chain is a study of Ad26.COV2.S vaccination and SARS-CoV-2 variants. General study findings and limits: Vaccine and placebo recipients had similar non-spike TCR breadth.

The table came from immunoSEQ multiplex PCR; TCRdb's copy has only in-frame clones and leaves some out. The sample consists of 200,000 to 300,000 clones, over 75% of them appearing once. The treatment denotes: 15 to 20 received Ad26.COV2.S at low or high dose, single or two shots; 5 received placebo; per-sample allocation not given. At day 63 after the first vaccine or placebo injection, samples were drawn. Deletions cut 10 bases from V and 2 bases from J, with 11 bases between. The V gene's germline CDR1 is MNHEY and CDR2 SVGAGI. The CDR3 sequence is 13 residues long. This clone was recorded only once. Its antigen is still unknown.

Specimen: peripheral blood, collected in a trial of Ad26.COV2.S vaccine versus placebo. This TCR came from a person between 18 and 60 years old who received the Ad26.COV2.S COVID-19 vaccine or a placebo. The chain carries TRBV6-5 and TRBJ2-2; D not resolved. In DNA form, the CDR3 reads TGTGCCATACTTAGCCCAAACACCGGGGAGCTGTTTTTT. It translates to CAILSPNTGELFF.